Listed below are T cell receptor beta chains from one sample, sequenced in a study of T cell repertoires in ileal Crohn's disease. Sequencing was performed with immunoSEQ multiplex PCR; in TCRdb, only in-frame clones are kept and a portion is missing. This table holds some 5,100 clones, 75% to 85% found once. Sequencing input: ileal tissue. The receptors originated from an adult with Crohn's disease. The CDR3 runs from the conserved cysteine through the conserved F or W. Each record gives: clone size, D gene, J gene, V gene, CDR3 protein, CDR3 DNA. D genes are given only for firm matches. Part of the rows lack a size; the others show once, few, many or a class for expanded clones.

>NA|TRBD2|TRBJ2-2|TRBV7-2
CASSPGTSVSGELFF
TGTGCCAGCAGCCCCGGGACTAGTGTTAGCGGGGAGCTGTTTTTT
>NA|NA|TRBJ1-4|TRBV5-1
CASSLAFGGTNEKLFF
TGCGCCAGCAGCTTGGCCTTCGGGGGCACTAATGAAAAACTGTTTTTT
>NA|NA|TRBJ1-3|TRBV9
CASSVAVGSGNTIYF
TGTGCCAGCAGCGTAGCTGTAGGGTCTGGAAACACCATATATTTT
>NA|NA|TRBJ2-3|TRBV5-1
CASTEDLASTDTQYF
TGCGCCAGCACTGAGGATCTTGCGAGCACAGATACGCAGTATTTT
>few|TRBD1|TRBJ1-2|TRBV7-6
CASSQDRGYGYTF
TGTGCCAGCAGTCAGGACAGGGGTTATGGCTACACCTTC
>NA|NA|TRBJ2-2|TRBV7-2
CARGTFSTGELFF
TGTGCCCGTGGGACCTTCAGCACCGGGGAGCTGTTTTTT
>NA|NA|TRBJ1-2|TRBV5-1
CASTGTQAGYGYTF
TGCGCCAGCACTGGGACTCAGGCGGGCTATGGCTACACCTTC
>NA|NA|TRBJ2-1|TRBV4-3
CASSQDWTAGEQFF
TGCGCCAGCAGCCAAGATTGGACGGCGGGTGAGCAGTTCTTC
>NA|NA|TRBJ1-1|TRBV5-5
CASRLTAEAFF
TGTGCCAGCAGACTGACCGCTGAAGCTTTCTTT
>NA|NA|TRBJ1-2|TRBV2
CASSEQRDNTF
TGTGCCAGCAGTGAACAAAGGGACAACACCTTC
>NA|TRBD2|TRBJ2-3|TRBV5-1
CASSPFLGGGPDTQYF
TGCGCCAGCAGTCCCTTCCTCGGGGGGGGGCCAGATACGCAGTATTTT
>few|TRBD2|TRBJ2-3|TRBV7-8
CASSVTSGGAGDTQYF
TGTGCCAGCAGCGTGACTAGCGGGGGGGCAGGAGATACGCAGTATTTT
>NA|TRBD1|TRBJ1-4|TRBV7-6
CASSLQGGGNEKLFF
TGTGCCAGCAGCTTACAGGGGGGTGGTAATGAAAAACTGTTTTTT
>once|NA|TRBJ2-7|TRBV25-1
CASSVPPYEQYF
TGTGCCAGCAGTGTCCCTCCCTACGAGCAGTACTTC
>once|NA|TRBJ2-7|TRBV11-1
CASSSRGYEQYF
TGTGCCAGCAGCTCGCGGGGTTACGAGCAGTACTTC
>NA|TRBD2|TRBJ2-1|TRBV2
CASGPGGSYNEQFF
TGTGCCAGCGGGCCCGGGGGGTCCTACAATGAGCAGTTCTTC
>once|TRBD1|TRBJ1-5|TRBV29-1
CSVDPGQGQPQHF
TGCAGCGTTGACCCGGGACAGGGTCAGCCCCAGCATTTT
>NA|NA|TRBJ2-1|TRBV28
CASSRRTRVFEQFF
TGTGCCAGCAGTCGGAGGACCAGGGTTTTTGAGCAGTTCTTC
>NA|NA|TRBJ1-5|TRBV30
CAWSLSGDNQPQHF
TGTGCCTGGTCACTCTCAGGGGACAATCAGCCCCAGCATTTT
>NA|NA|TRBJ1-1|TRBV7-6
CASSLGPVDSMNTEAFF
TGTGCCAGCAGCTTAGGCCCCGTCGACAGTATGAACACTGAAGCTTTCTTT
>few|NA|TRBJ1-1|TRBV30
CAWSAKGSSTEAFF
TGTGCCTGGAGTGCAAAAGGGTCATCCACTGAAGCTTTCTTT
>medium-sized|NA|TRBJ1-2|TRBV7-3
CASSLGGLYGYTF
TGTGCCAGCAGCTTAGGAGGTCTCTATGGCTACACCTTC
>once|NA|TRBJ1-1|TRBV7-2
CASSPLTRNTEAFF
TGTGCCAGCAGCCCCCTCACCAGGAACACTGAAGCTTTCTTT
>few|NA|TRBJ1-6|TRBV19
CASSIGGQNNSPLHF
TGTGCCAGTAGTATAGGCGGACAGAATAATTCACCCCTCCACTTT
>NA|NA|TRBJ2-7|TRBV5-4
CASSRDRYEQYF
TGTGCCAGCAGCCGAGACAGGTACGAGCAGTACTTC
>large|NA|TRBJ2-7|TRBV7-2
CASSADSAFEQYF
TGTGCCAGCAGCGCTGACTCCGCCTTCGAGCAGTACTTC
>once|TRBD1|TRBJ1-1|TRBV29-1
CSVGTDNTEAFF
TGCAGCGTAGGGACAGACAACACTGAAGCTTTCTTT
>NA|TRBD2|TRBJ2-7|TRBV6-5
CASSSPGTSGIEQYF
TGTGCCAGCAGTTCCCCCGGGACTAGCGGGATCGAGCAGTACTTC
>few|NA|TRBJ2-2|TRBV6-5
CASSPNRGVGELFF
TGTGCCAGCAGTCCCAACCGTGGGGTCGGGGAGCTGTTTTTT
>NA|NA|TRBJ2-7|TRBV2
CASSEDRAHSYEQYF
TGTGCCAGCAGTGAAGATAGGGCCCACTCCTACGAGCAGTACTTC
>NA|NA|TRBJ2-6|TRBV28
CASRGSGANVLTF
TGTGCCAGCAGGGGATCTGGGGCCAACGTCCTGACTTTC
>NA|TRBD2|TRBJ2-3|TRBV7-7
CASSLGAGGGLDTQYF
TGTGCCAGCAGCTTAGGGGCTGGGGGAGGGTTAGATACGCAGTATTTT
>NA|NA|TRBJ1-5|TRBV5-6
CASSLRGWRGRSQPQHF
TGTGCCAGCAGCTTGAGGGGGTGGAGAGGGAGGTCTCAGCCCCAGCATTTT
>NA|NA|TRBJ2-7|TRBV7-9
CASSPGLLSYEQYF
TGTGCCAGCAGCCCCGGACTACTCTCCTACGAGCAGTACTTC
>NA|NA|TRBJ1-1|TRBV28
CASIRESPLNTEAFF
TGTGCCAGCATCCGGGAGTCCCCCTTGAACACTGAAGCTTTCTTT
>NA|TRBD2|TRBJ2-7|TRBV5-1
CASSPREGGGNEQYF
TGCGCCAGCAGCCCCCGGGAGGGGGGAGGCAACGAGCAGTACTTC
>NA|NA|TRBJ1-4|TRBV27
CASSRDNEKLFF
TGTGCCAGCAGTCGGGACAATGAAAAACTGTTTTTT
>NA|TRBD1|TRBJ1-2|TRBV9
CASSARQGNNYGYTF
TGTGCCAGCAGCGCCAGACAGGGGAACAACTATGGCTACACCTTC
>NA|NA|TRBJ2-7|TRBV19
CASSIGQGYEQYF
TGTGCCAGTAGTATCGGCCAGGGATACGAGCAGTACTTC
>NA|NA|TRBJ1-3|TRBV10-3
CASTTASGNTIYF
TGTGCCAGCACAACGGCCTCTGGAAACACCATATATTTT
>NA|NA|TRBJ2-7|TRBV5-8
CASSPAGAGQQYF
TGTGCCAGCAGCCCAGCAGGGGCGGGGCAGCAGTACTTC
>NA|TRBD1|TRBJ1-1|TRBV5-1
CASSLTGGHTEAFF
TGCGCCAGCAGCCTGACAGGGGGGCACACTGAAGCTTTCTTT